The rows below give T cell receptor beta chains drawn from one sample of a study of cytomegalovirus exposure and HLA in healthy donors. Sequenced by immunoSEQ multiplex PCR; TCRdb stores in-frame clones only, minus some. The sample contains a few hundred thousand clones, around 80% of which appear only once. The specimen sequenced was PBMCs. The receptors originated from a girl aged 2 to 10 in good health and CMV-seronegative. Each CDR3 is given with its conserved first and last residue. The D gene is left open where the match is weak. A row's size may be missing; if present it is once, few, many or a size class.

V gene: TRBV25-1; J gene: TRBJ1-2; clone size: few; CDR3 length: 14; D gene: .; CDR3 protein: CASRPAGRIYGYTF; CDR3 DNA: TGTGCCAGCAGGCCCGCAGGAAGGATCTATGGCTACACCTTC
V gene: TRBV10-3; J gene: TRBJ1-3; clone size: .; CDR3 length: 14; D gene: TRBD1; CDR3 protein: CATGGTGGGNTIYF; CDR3 DNA: TGTGCCACCGGGGGTACAGGGGGTGGAAACACCATATATTTT
V gene: TRBV19; J gene: TRBJ2-1; clone size: once; CDR3 length: 15; D gene: TRBD2; CDR3 protein: CASSKRGGLLPEQFF; CDR3 DNA: TGTGCCAGTAGTAAACGGGGGGGCCTCCTCCCTGAGCAGTTCTTC
V gene: TRBV7-9; J gene: TRBJ2-5; clone size: .; CDR3 length: 16; D gene: TRBD2; CDR3 protein: CASSLPSGAHERTQYF; CDR3 DNA: TGTGCCAGCAGCTTACCTAGCGGGGCCCACGAACGGACCCAGTACTTC
V gene: TRBV27; J gene: TRBJ2-7; clone size: .; CDR3 length: 13; D gene: .; CDR3 protein: CASSFQQGYEQYF; CDR3 DNA: TGTGCCAGCAGTTTCCAACAGGGTTACGAGCAGTACTTC
V gene: TRBV25-1; J gene: TRBJ2-5; clone size: .; CDR3 length: 13; D gene: TRBD1; CDR3 protein: CASTQGGGLAQYF; CDR3 DNA: TGTGCCAGCACCCAAGGGGGCGGTTTGGCCCAGTACTTC
V gene: TRBV4-2; J gene: TRBJ2-1; clone size: .; CDR3 length: 20; D gene: TRBD2; CDR3 protein: CASSQVPISGGSLILNEQFF; CDR3 DNA: TGTGCCAGCAGCCAAGTCCCCATTAGCGGGGGGTCGTTAATTCTCAATGAGCAGTTCTTC
V gene: TRBV5-1; J gene: TRBJ2-3; clone size: .; CDR3 length: 14; D gene: .; CDR3 protein: CASSLSTSTDTQYF; CDR3 DNA: TGCGCCAGCAGCTTGTCTACTAGCACAGATACGCAGTATTTT
V gene: TRBV5-4; J gene: TRBJ2-3; clone size: .; CDR3 length: 12; D gene: .; CDR3 protein: CASSPSADTQYF; CDR3 DNA: TGTGCCAGCAGCCCATCAGCAGATACGCAGTATTTT
V gene: TRBV7-3; J gene: TRBJ2-5; clone size: .; CDR3 length: 13; D gene: .; CDR3 protein: CASSLTRSETQYF; CDR3 DNA: TGTGCCAGCAGCTTAACCCGGTCAGAGACCCAGTACTTC
V gene: TRBV6-5; J gene: TRBJ2-4; clone size: .; CDR3 length: 13; D gene: TRBD1; CDR3 protein: CASRPQGVNIQYF; CDR3 DNA: TGTGCCAGCAGGCCACAGGGGGTAAACATTCAGTACTTC
V gene: TRBV27; J gene: TRBJ2-3; clone size: few; CDR3 length: 17; D gene: .; CDR3 protein: CASSPQTGQISTDTQYF; CDR3 DNA: TGTGCCAGCAGTCCCCAGACAGGACAAATTAGCACAGATACGCAGTATTTT
V gene: TRBV6-1; J gene: TRBJ2-7; clone size: .; CDR3 length: 14; D gene: .; CDR3 protein: CASRIILDSYEQYF; CDR3 DNA: TGTGCCAGCAGGATAATACTAGACTCCTACGAGCAGTACTTC
V gene: TRBV5-4; J gene: TRBJ2-3; clone size: .; CDR3 length: 14; D gene: .; CDR3 protein: CASSLRGGTDTQYF; CDR3 DNA: TGTGCCAGCAGCTTACGCGGGGGCACAGATACGCAGTATTTT
V gene: TRBV4-1; J gene: TRBJ2-2; clone size: .; CDR3 length: 17; D gene: TRBD1; CDR3 protein: CASSPQPGTGNTGELFF; CDR3 DNA: TGCGCCAGCAGCCCCCAACCCGGGACAGGGAACACCGGGGAGCTGTTTTTT
V gene: TRBV2; J gene: TRBJ1-2; clone size: .; CDR3 length: 15; D gene: TRBD1; CDR3 protein: CASSAMLGRGHGYTF; CDR3 DNA: TGTGCCAGCAGTGCCATGCTCGGAAGGGGGCATGGCTACACCTTC
V gene: TRBV5-4; J gene: TRBJ1-5; clone size: .; CDR3 length: 14; D gene: .; CDR3 protein: CASSLGGEGQPQHF; CDR3 DNA: TGTGCCAGCAGCTTGGGGGGGGAAGGTCAGCCCCAGCATTTT
V gene: TRBV19; J gene: TRBJ1-4; clone size: .; CDR3 length: 17; D gene: .; CDR3 protein: CASSMFGSPQGDEKLFF; CDR3 DNA: TGTGCCAGTAGTATGTTCGGCTCTCCTCAAGGGGATGAAAAACTGTTTTTT
V gene: TRBV7-3; J gene: TRBJ2-2; clone size: .; CDR3 length: 16; D gene: .; CDR3 protein: CASGPHGGANTGELFF; CDR3 DNA: TGTGCCAGCGGACCTCACGGGGGAGCGAACACCGGGGAGCTGTTTTTT
V gene: TRBV5-4; J gene: TRBJ1-2; clone size: .; CDR3 length: 18; D gene: TRBD1; CDR3 protein: CASSSPGTGGFRDYGYTF; CDR3 DNA: TGTGCCAGCAGCAGTCCCGGGACAGGGGGCTTTAGGGACTATGGCTACACCTTC
V gene: TRBV27; J gene: TRBJ2-1; clone size: few; CDR3 length: 12; D gene: .; CDR3 protein: CASSPTGNEQFF; CDR3 DNA: TGTGCCAGCAGCCCCACCGGGAATGAGCAGTTCTTC
V gene: TRBV6-1; J gene: TRBJ2-7; clone size: once; CDR3 length: 15; D gene: TRBD1; CDR3 protein: CASSDGAGGSYEQYF; CDR3 DNA: TGTGCCAGCAGTGATGGGGCAGGGGGCTCCTACGAGCAGTACTTC
V gene: TRBV27; J gene: TRBJ2-7; clone size: .; CDR3 length: 15; D gene: TRBD2; CDR3 protein: CASSLAGVSSYEQYF; CDR3 DNA: TGTGCCAGCAGTTTAGCGGGGGTCTCCTCCTACGAGCAGTACTTC
V gene: TRBV29-1; J gene: TRBJ2-3; clone size: few; CDR3 length: 12; D gene: .; CDR3 protein: CSVTKQADTQYF; CDR3 DNA: TGCAGCGTTACGAAGCAAGCAGATACGCAGTATTTT
V gene: TRBV20-1; J gene: TRBJ2-1; clone size: .; CDR3 length: 11; D gene: TRBD2; CDR3 protein: CSAISGRLGFF; CDR3 DNA: TGCAGTGCCATCTCCGGGAGGCTAGGATTCTTC
V gene: TRBV10-1; J gene: TRBJ2-7; clone size: .; CDR3 length: 16; D gene: .; CDR3 protein: CASSDTPGKWSYEQYF; CDR3 DNA: TGCGCCAGCAGTGACACTCCAGGGAAGTGGTCTTACGAGCAGTACTTC
V gene: TRBV6-1; J gene: TRBJ1-1; clone size: .; CDR3 length: 10; D gene: .; CDR3 protein: CASSDSTAFF; CDR3 DNA: TGTGCCAGCAGTGACAGTACGGCTTTCTTT
V gene: TRBV4-1; J gene: TRBJ1-4; clone size: .; CDR3 length: 14; D gene: TRBD1; CDR3 protein: CASSQKDREGKLFF; CDR3 DNA: TGCGCCAGCAGCCAAAAGGACAGGGAAGGAAAACTGTTTTTT
V gene: TRBV14; J gene: TRBJ1-2; clone size: .; CDR3 length: 13; D gene: .; CDR3 protein: CASSQGVNVGYTF; CDR3 DNA: TGTGCCAGCAGCCAAGGCGTAAATGTTGGCTACACCTTC
V gene: TRBV19; J gene: TRBJ2-1; clone size: .; CDR3 length: 19; D gene: TRBD2; CDR3 protein: CASSTFLREAILRYNEQFF; CDR3 DNA: TGTGCCAGTAGTACCTTCCTCCGGGAGGCGATCCTTCGTTACAATGAGCAGTTCTTC
V gene: TRBV30; J gene: TRBJ2-6; clone size: .; CDR3 length: 12; D gene: .; CDR3 protein: CAWNGQANVLTF; CDR3 DNA: TGTGCCTGGAATGGACAGGCCAACGTCCTGACTTTC
V gene: TRBV5-1; J gene: TRBJ2-2; clone size: once; CDR3 length: 15; D gene: TRBD2; CDR3 protein: CASRPVAGNTGELFF; CDR3 DNA: TGCGCCAGCAGGCCAGTAGCGGGGAACACCGGGGAGCTGTTTTTT
V gene: TRBV11-2; J gene: TRBJ2-7; clone size: .; CDR3 length: 14; D gene: TRBD2; CDR3 protein: CASSSLAGDYEQYF; CDR3 DNA: TGTGCCAGCAGCTCATTAGCGGGGGACTACGAGCAGTACTTC
V gene: TRBV12-5; J gene: TRBJ1-5; clone size: few; CDR3 length: 16; D gene: TRBD1; CDR3 protein: CASGEQGTDINQPQHF; CDR3 DNA: TGTGCTAGTGGGGAGCAAGGGACAGATATTAATCAGCCCCAGCATTTT
V gene: TRBV5-6; J gene: TRBJ1-6; clone size: .; CDR3 length: 18; D gene: .; CDR3 protein: CASSSPRHRVKYNSPLHF; CDR3 DNA: TGTGCCAGCAGCTCGCCGAGACACAGGGTAAAGTATAATTCACCCCTCCACTTT
V gene: TRBV6-6; J gene: TRBJ1-1; clone size: .; CDR3 length: 15; D gene: TRBD1; CDR3 protein: CASSIEGARDTEAFF; CDR3 DNA: TGTGCCAGCAGTATTGAGGGGGCGCGGGACACTGAAGCTTTCTTT
V gene: TRBV29-1; J gene: TRBJ2-7; clone size: .; CDR3 length: 15; D gene: TRBD1; CDR3 protein: CSARIPGQGAREQYF; CDR3 DNA: TGCAGCGCCAGGATCCCGGGACAGGGGGCGAGGGAGCAGTACTTC